The sequence of this TCR beta chain was determined in a study of blood T cell repertoires in COVID-19 (TCRdb year 2020). At the level of the whole study: Samples covering the acute and convalescent phases of COVID-19 were provided by collaborators in the United States, Italy and Spain. The prospective study material was composed of cDNA or gDNA derived from T cells, B-cell-depleted T cells, or PBMCs. Subjects who had been exposed to COVID-19, were actively infected with it, or had recovered from it provided the deeply sampled blood TCRbeta repertoires that made up the dataset. The repertoires were released in a freely available public database intended as a resource for research on the immune response to SARS-CoV-2. The samples were drawn from the first 160 participants of the ongoing ImmuneRACE study and from roughly 1,300 subjects provided by 6 global collaborators. Nearly every sample came with metadata listing a de-identified subject ID, COVID-19 status, age in years and sex. Where HLA class I and class II types were available, the types were taken from metadata supplied by the sample provider, not from assay-based typing.

On this clone: Its recognized antigen is unknown. No much larger clone exists at a distance of one base, and base qualities are not known.

General findings and caveats noted by the study authors: How much clinical and demographic metadata was included differed by source and by participant, and the metadata was provided uncurated.

The immunoSEQ Assay, a bias-controlled multiplex PCR, was used to amplify TCRbeta CDR3 regions from genomic DNA. The authors' pipeline ran thus. The number of nucleated cells in each sample was estimated by amplification of reference gene primers within the assay. To quantify the absolute abundance of each unique TCRbeta CDR3 rearrangement, sequence reads were collapsed and filtered. For each sample, productive Simpson clonality was calculated by taking the square root of Simpson's diversity index across productive rearrangements. The table was pulled from immuneACCESS by TCRdb, which kept in-frame rearrangements only. Such tables lose some clones; where checked, under half of the loss comes from unresolved V genes, and the rest has no known cause. D and trimming come from the DNA, and the V and J calls and clone size come from that table. Here the sample has a few hundred thousand clones; 90% to 95% occur a single time. The biggest ten clones account for 0.8% to 0.9% of the sample.

Participants in the prospective study were enrolled through a virtual design, were aged about 18 to 90 years, and lived in fewer than 30 United States geographic areas. To assign participants to cohorts, the prospective study relied on clinical history that participants themselves reported in a screening survey and a study questionnaire. Exposed participants had been in contact, within 2 weeks of entering the study, with a person who had a PCR-confirmed or clinician-diagnosed case of COVID-19. In the prospective study, whole blood, serum and a nasopharyngeal or oropharyngeal swab were collected from each participant by mobile phlebotomists. Additional blood draws and questionnaires over an approximately two-month period could optionally be provided by prospective study participants. Prospective study blood samples were shipped either frozen or at room temperature before DNA extraction. The sample taken for sequencing was PBMCs or T cells enriched from blood (not recorded which). This receptor was taken from a woman in her 40s who had been exposed to COVID-19.

The CDR3 is CSVGRSDGYTF. At the DNA level, the sequence is TGCAGCGTGGGGAGGTCGGACGGCTACACCTTC. The chain is assembled from TRBV29-1 and TRBJ1-2; the D segment cannot be called with confidence. The germline ends are 13 bases apart after V is trimmed by 6 bases and J by 8 bases. From a lookup of the germline V gene, CDR1 and CDR2 are SQVTM and ANQGSEA. The cysteine opens and the phenylalanine closes a CDR3 of 11 amino acids. The retained sequence is limited to the CDR3, 33 bases, with the frame set at the first base. The entire variable domain, with the stretches around the CDR3 drawn from the reference TRBV29-1 and TRBJ1-2 proteins, is SAVISQKPSRDICQRGTSLTIQCQVDSQVTMMFWYRQQPGQSLTLIATANQGSEATYESGFVIDKFPISRPNLTFSTLTVSNMSPEDSSIYLCSVGRSDGYTFGSGTRLTVV.